The entry that follows covers one T cell receptor (beta chain) sequence. Its antigen is undetermined. Specified time point: blood at routine non-recurrence follow-up after resection. No cell sorting; template was whole RNA from tumor, lung tissue or PBMC. The data stem from a study of spatial heterogeneity in lung cancer. Overall study: Sequenced follow-up PBMC samples came a median of around 26 months after resection, where available. Findings of the study overall: More often at tumor resection than at routine follow-up, ubiquitous expanded tumor TCRs were detected in the blood.

TCR cDNA molecules each carried a unique molecular identifier. TCRdb itself ran the 5' RACE reads through MiXCR, one entry per CDR3 protein. The data hold some 120,000 distinct CDR3 sequences, with 12% observed a single time. V trimming: 6 bases; J trimming: 4 bases; junction bases outside the gene matches: 7. This CDR3 comprises 14 residues. The germline CDR1 and CDR2 sequences are SGHRS and YFSETQ. The sequences come from PBMCs, collected at follow-up. This sequence joins TRBV5-1 and TRBJ2-1; 7 bases line up with TRBD1. The source is a male donor with early-stage non-small cell lung cancer. Here the CDR3 DNA reads TGCGCCAGCAATAGGGGGCAGGGATACAATGAGCAGTTCTTC. Encoded protein: CASNRGQGYNEQFF.